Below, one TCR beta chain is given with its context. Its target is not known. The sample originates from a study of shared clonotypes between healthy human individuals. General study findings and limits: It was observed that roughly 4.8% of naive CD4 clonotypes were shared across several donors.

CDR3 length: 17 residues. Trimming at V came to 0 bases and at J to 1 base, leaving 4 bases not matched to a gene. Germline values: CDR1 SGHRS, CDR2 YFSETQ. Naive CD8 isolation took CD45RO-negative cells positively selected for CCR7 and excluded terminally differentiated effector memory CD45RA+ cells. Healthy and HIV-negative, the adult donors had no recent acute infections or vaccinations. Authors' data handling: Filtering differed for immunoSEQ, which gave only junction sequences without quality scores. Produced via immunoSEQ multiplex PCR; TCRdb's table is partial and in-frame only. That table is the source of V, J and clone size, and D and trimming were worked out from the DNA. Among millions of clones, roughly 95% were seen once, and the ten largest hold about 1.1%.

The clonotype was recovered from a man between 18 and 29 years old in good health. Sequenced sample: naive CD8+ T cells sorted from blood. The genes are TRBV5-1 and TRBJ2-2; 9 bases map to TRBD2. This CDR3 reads CASSLALAGRNTGELFF. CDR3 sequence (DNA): TGCGCCAGCAGCTTGGCCCTAGCGGGGAGGAACACCGGGGAGCTGTTTTTT.